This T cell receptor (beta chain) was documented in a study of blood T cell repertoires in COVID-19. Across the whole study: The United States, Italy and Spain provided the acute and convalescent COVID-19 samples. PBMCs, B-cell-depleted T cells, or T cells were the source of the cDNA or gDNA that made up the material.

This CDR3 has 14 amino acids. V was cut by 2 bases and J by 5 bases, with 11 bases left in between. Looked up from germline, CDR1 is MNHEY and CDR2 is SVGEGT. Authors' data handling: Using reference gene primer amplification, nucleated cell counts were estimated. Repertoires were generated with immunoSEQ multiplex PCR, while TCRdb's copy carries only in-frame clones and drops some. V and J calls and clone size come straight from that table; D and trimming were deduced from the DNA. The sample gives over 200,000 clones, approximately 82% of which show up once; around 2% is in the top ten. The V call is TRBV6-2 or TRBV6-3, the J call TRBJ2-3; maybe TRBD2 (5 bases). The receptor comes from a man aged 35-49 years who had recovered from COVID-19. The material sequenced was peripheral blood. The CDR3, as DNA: TGTGCCAGCAGTTACGGACTTTCCCAAGATACGCAGTATTTT. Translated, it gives CASSYGLSQDTQYF.